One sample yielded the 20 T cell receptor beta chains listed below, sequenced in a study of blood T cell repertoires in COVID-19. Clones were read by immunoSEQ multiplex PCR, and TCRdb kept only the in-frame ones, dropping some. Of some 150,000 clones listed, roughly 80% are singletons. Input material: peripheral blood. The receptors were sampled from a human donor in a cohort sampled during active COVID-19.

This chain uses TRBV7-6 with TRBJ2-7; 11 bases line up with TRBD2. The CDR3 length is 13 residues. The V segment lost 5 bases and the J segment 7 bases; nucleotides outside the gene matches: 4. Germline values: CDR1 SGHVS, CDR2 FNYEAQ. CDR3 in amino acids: CASSPIAGGEQYV. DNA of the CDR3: TGTGCCAGCAGCCCGATAGCGGGAGGGGAGCAGTACGTC.

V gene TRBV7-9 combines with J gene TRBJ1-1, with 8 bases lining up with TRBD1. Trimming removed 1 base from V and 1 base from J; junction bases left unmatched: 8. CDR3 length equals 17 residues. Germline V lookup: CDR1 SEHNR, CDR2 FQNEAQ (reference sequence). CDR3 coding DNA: TGTGCCAGCAGCTTAGGGCAGGGGGCGGACAAGAACACTGAAGCTTTCTTT. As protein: CASSLGQGADKNTEAFF. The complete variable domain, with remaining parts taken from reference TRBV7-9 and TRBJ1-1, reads DTGVSQNPRHKITKRGQNVTFRCDPISEHNRLYWYRQTLGQGPEFLTYFQNEAQLEKSRLLSDRFSAERPKGSFSTLEIQRTEQGDSAMYLCASSLGQGADKNTEAFFGQGTRLTVV.

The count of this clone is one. The CDR3 nucleotides read TGTGCCAGCAGCGCCGGGACTTTTCGGGAAGGCTACACCTTC. Protein sequence: CASSAGTFREGYTF. V usage is TRBV5-6 and J usage is TRBJ1-2, with D tentatively TRBD1 (5 bases). This CDR3 region has 14 residues. The germline V gene has CDR1 SGHDT and CDR2 YYEEEE. The V gene lost 4 bases and the J gene lost 8 bases, with 18 bases spanning the gap. Full variable domain (remainder filled in from reference TRBV5-6 and TRBJ1-2): DAGVTQSPTHLIKTRGQQVTLRCSPKSGHDTVSWYQQALGQGPQFIFQYYEEEERQRGNFPDRFSGHQFPNYSSELNVNALLLGDSALYLCASSAGTFREGYTFGSGTRLTVV.

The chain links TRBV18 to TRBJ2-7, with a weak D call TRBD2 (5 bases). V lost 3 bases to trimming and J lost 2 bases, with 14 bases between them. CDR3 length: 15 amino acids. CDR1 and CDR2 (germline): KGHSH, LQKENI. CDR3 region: CASSPIGRGPYEQYV. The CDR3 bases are TGTGCCAGCTCACCGATAGGTAGAGGGCCCTACGAGCAGTACGTC.

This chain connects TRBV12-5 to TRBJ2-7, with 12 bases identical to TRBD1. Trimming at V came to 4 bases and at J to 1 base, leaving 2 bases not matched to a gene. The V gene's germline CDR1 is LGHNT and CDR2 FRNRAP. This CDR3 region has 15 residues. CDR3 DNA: TGTGCTAGTGGTTCGGGACAGGGGGCTTCCTACGAGCAGTACGTC. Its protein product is CASGSGQGASYEQYV.

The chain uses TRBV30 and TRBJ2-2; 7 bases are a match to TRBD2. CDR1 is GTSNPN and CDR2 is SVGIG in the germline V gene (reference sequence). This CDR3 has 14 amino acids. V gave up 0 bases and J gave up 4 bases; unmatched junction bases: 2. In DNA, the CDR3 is TGTGCCTGGAGTGTATCGGGGGGCACCGGGGAGCTGTTTTTT. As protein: CAWSVSGGTGELFF.

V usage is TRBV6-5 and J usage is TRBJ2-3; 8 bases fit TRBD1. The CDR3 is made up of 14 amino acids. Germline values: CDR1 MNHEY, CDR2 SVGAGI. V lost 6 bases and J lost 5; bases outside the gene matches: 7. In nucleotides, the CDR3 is TGTGCCAGCAGGCGGACAGGGATACAAGATACGCAGTATTTT. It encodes CASRRTGIQDTQYF.

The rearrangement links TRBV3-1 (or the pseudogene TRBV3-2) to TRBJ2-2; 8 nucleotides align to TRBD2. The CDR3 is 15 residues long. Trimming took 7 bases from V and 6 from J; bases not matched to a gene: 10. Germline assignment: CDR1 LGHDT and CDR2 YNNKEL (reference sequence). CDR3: CASTTSGSKAGELFF. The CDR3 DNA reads TGTGCCAGCACTACTAGCGGATCTAAGGCCGGGGAGCTGTTTTTT.

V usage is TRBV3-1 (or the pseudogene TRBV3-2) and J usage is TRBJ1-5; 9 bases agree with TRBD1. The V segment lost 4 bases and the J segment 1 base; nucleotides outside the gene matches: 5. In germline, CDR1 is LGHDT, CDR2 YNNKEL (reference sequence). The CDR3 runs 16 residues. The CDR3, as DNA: TGTGCCAGCAGCCCAACCGGGACAGGGAGCAATCAGCCCCAGCATTTT. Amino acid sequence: CASSPTGTGSNQPQHF.

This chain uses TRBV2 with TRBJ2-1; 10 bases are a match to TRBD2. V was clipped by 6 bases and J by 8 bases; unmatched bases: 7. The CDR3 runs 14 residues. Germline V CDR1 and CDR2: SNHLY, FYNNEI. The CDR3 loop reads CASRTGLASDEQFF. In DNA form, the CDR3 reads TGTGCCAGCAGGACGGGACTAGCGAGCGATGAGCAGTTCTTC.

CDR3 amino acids: CASSQRVGGQSVLTF. The CDR3 region has the DNA TGTGCCAGCAGCCAGCGGGTCGGGGGACAGTCAGTCCTGACTTTC. V is TRBV7-6 and J is TRBJ2-6, with D tentatively TRBD1 (7 bases). Deletions cut 5 bases from V and 13 bases from J, with 21 bases between. Looked up from germline, CDR1 is SGHVS and CDR2 is FNYEAQ. This CDR3 contains 15 residues.

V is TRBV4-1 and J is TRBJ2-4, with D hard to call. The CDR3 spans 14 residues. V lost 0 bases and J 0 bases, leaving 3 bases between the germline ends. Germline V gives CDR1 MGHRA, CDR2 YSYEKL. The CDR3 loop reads CASSQDIAKNIQYF. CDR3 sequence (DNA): TGCGCCAGCAGCCAAGACATAGCCAAAAACATTCAGTACTTC.

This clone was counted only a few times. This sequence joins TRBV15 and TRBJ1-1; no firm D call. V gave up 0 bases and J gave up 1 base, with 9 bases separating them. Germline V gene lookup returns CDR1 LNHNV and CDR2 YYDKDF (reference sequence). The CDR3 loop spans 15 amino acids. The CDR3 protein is CATSRDKGGNTEAFF. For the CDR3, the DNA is TGTGCCACCAGCAGAGATAAGGGAGGGAACACTGAAGCTTTCTTT. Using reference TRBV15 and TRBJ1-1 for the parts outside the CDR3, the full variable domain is DAMVIQNPRYQVTQFGKPVTLSCSQTLNHNVMYWYQQKSSQAPKLLFHYYDKDFNNEADTPDNFQSRRPNTSFCFLDIRSPGLGDTAMYLCATSRDKGGNTEAFFGQGTRLTVV.

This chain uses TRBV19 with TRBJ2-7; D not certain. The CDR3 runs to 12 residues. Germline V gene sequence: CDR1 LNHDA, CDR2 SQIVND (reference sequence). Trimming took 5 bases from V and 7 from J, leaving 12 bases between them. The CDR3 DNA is TGTGCCAGTAGTCCCCCCTCCCTGGAGCAGTACTTC. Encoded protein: CASSPPSLEQYF. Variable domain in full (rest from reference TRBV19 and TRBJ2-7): DGGITQSPKYLFRKEGQNVTLSCEQNLNHDAMYWYRQDPGQGLRLIYYSQIVNDFQKGDIAEGYSVSREKKESFPLTVTSAQKNPTAFYLCASSPPSLEQYFGPGTRLTVT.

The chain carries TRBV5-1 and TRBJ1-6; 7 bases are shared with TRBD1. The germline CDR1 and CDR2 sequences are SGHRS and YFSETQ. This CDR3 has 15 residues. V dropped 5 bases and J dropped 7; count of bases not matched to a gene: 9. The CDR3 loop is CASREGAGGNSPLHF. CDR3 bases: TGCGCCAGCAGGGAGGGGGCGGGGGGAAATTCACCCCTCCACTTT.

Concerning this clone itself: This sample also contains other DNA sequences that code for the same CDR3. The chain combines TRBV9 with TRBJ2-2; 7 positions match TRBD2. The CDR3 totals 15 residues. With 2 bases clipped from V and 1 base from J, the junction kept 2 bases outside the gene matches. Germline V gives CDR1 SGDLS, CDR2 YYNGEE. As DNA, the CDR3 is TGTGCCAGCAGCGTGGGGGGGAGGAACACCGGGGAGCTGTTTTTT. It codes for CASSVGGRNTGELFF. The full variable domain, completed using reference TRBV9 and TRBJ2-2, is DSGVTQTPKHLITATGQRVTLRCSPRSGDLSVYWYQQSLDQGLQFLIQYYNGEERAKGNILERFSAQQFPDLHSELNLSSLELGDSALYFCASSVGGRNTGELFFGEGSRLTVL.

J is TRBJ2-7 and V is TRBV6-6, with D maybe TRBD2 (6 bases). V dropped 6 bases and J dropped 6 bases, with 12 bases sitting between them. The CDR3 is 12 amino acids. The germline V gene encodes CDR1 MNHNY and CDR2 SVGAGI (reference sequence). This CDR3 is CASRPGVGEQYF. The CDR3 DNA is TGTGCCAGCAGGCCGGGGGTGGGCGAGCAGTACTTC.

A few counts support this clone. CDR3 region: CASSNPGGTGTDTQYF. Written as DNA, the CDR3 is TGTGCCAGCAGTAACCCCGGGGGAACAGGCACAGATACGCAGTATTTT. This chain links TRBV28 with TRBJ2-3; maybe TRBD2 (6 bases). The CDR3 consists of 16 residues. Per germline, CDR1 MDHEN and CDR2 SYDVKM. Trimming removed 5 bases at V and 1 base at J, with 16 bases between.

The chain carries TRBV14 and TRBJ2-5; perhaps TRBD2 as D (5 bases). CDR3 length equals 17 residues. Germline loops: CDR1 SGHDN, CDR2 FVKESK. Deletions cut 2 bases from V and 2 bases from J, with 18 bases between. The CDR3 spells CASSQKRALLGQETQYF. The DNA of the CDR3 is TGTGCCAGCAGCCAAAAGAGGGCCCTGCTGGGACAAGAGACCCAGTACTTC.

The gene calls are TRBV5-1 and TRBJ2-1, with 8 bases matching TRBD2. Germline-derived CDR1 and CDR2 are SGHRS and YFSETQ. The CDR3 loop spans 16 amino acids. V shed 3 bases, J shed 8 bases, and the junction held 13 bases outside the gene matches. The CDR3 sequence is CASSSDESGSFHEQFF. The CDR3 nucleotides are TGCGCCAGCAGCTCGGACGAAAGCGGGAGTTTCCATGAGCAGTTCTTC.